Listed below are T cell receptor beta chains from one sample, sequenced in a study of blood T cell repertoires in COVID-19. Profiling relied on immunoSEQ multiplex PCR, and the TCRdb table lists in-frame clones only, not all of them. The data show 220,000 or so clones, with roughly 83% seen just once and roughly 2% held by the top ten. What was sequenced was PBMCs or T cells enriched from blood (not recorded which). The source is a woman between 50 and 59 years old who had recovered from COVID-19. Both conserved end residues are part of each CDR3. A D gene is named only where the DNA matches it firmly. Clone sizes are given selectively: once, few, many, or a class where the clone is expanded.

abundance: -
v_gene: TRBV12-5
j_gene: TRBJ1-3
d_gene: TRBD1
CDR3aa: CASGLSRDRATGNTIYF
CDR3nt: TGTGCTAGTGGTTTGAGCCGAGACAGGGCCACTGGAAACACCATATATTTT

abundance: -
v_gene: TRBV6-5
j_gene: TRBJ1-2
d_gene: -
CDR3aa: CASSPAGHYGYTF
CDR3nt: TGTGCCAGCAGTCCAGCAGGTCACTATGGCTACACCTTC

abundance: -
v_gene: TRBV4-2
j_gene: TRBJ1-4
d_gene: TRBD1
CDR3aa: CASTQPGTGNEKLFF
CDR3nt: TGTGCCAGCACCCAACCCGGGACAGGAAATGAAAAACTGTTTTTT

abundance: -
v_gene: TRBV7-9
j_gene: TRBJ2-3
d_gene: -
CDR3aa: CASRVDTDTQYF
CDR3nt: TGTGCCAGCAGAGTAGACACAGATACGCAGTATTTT

abundance: -
v_gene: TRBV11-3
j_gene: TRBJ2-1
d_gene: TRBD2
CDR3aa: CASRGSGGAGEQFF
CDR3nt: TGTGCCAGCAGAGGTAGCGGGGGGGCGGGAGAGCAGTTCTTC

abundance: -
v_gene: TRBV5-1
j_gene: TRBJ2-1
d_gene: -
CDR3aa: CASSLPEAPYNEQFF
CDR3nt: TGCGCCAGCAGCTTGCCGGAGGCCCCCTACAATGAGCAGTTCTTC

abundance: -
v_gene: TRBV5-6
j_gene: TRBJ1-1
d_gene: -
CDR3aa: CASSTGRGSGPEAFF
CDR3nt: TGTGCCAGCAGCACGGGCCGGGGAAGTGGTCCTGAAGCTTTCTTT

abundance: once
v_gene: TRBV12-5
j_gene: TRBJ2-3
d_gene: TRBD1
CDR3aa: CASGRTGGTDTQYF
CDR3nt: TGTGCTAGTGGTCGAACAGGGGGCACAGATACGCAGTATTTT

abundance: -
v_gene: TRBV11-1
j_gene: TRBJ2-5
d_gene: TRBD1
CDR3aa: CASSLDRGQQETQYF
CDR3nt: TGTGCCAGCAGCTTAGATCGGGGACAGCAAGAGACCCAGTACTTC

abundance: few
v_gene: TRBV7-9
j_gene: TRBJ1-1
d_gene: TRBD1
CDR3aa: CASSSGTGGNTEAFF
CDR3nt: TGTGCCAGCAGTTCCGGGACAGGGGGAAATACTGAAGCTTTCTTT

abundance: -
v_gene: TRBV3-1/TRBV3-2
j_gene: TRBJ1-2
d_gene: -
CDR3aa: CASRGIRGYGYTF
CDR3nt: TGTGCCTCAAGAGGTATCAGGGGCTATGGCTACACCTTC

abundance: once
v_gene: TRBV9
j_gene: TRBJ2-1
d_gene: TRBD2
CDR3aa: CASSDTSGKSSYNEQFF
CDR3nt: TGTGCCAGCAGCGACACTAGCGGGAAGAGCTCCTACAATGAGCAGTTCTTC

abundance: once
v_gene: TRBV5-5
j_gene: TRBJ2-7
d_gene: TRBD1
CDR3aa: CASSSPGQGTYEQYF
CDR3nt: TGTGCCAGCAGCTCCCCGGGACAGGGGACATACGAGCAGTACTTC

abundance: once
v_gene: TRBV5-8
j_gene: TRBJ1-6
d_gene: -
CDR3aa: CASSPFRGTYNSPLHF
CDR3nt: TGTGCCAGCAGCCCGTTTCGGGGAACCTATAATTCACCCCTCCACTTT

abundance: -
v_gene: TRBV27
j_gene: TRBJ2-6
d_gene: TRBD1
CDR3aa: CASRAQGAGANVLTF
CDR3nt: TGTGCCAGCAGAGCACAGGGGGCTGGGGCCAACGTCCTGACTTTC

abundance: -
v_gene: TRBV5-1
j_gene: TRBJ2-5
d_gene: TRBD1
CDR3aa: CASSDTGGGETQYF
CDR3nt: TGCGCCAGCAGCGATACAGGGGGCGGGGAGACCCAGTACTTC

abundance: -
v_gene: TRBV18
j_gene: TRBJ1-1
d_gene: TRBD1
CDR3aa: CASSPDRGSTEAFF
CDR3nt: TGTGCCAGCTCACCCGACAGGGGATCTACTGAAGCTTTCTTT

abundance: -
v_gene: TRBV25-1
j_gene: TRBJ1-5
d_gene: -
CDR3aa: CASSELARNQPQHF
CDR3nt: TGTGCCAGCAGTGAATTGGCCCGCAATCAGCCCCAGCATTTT

abundance: -
v_gene: TRBV11-3
j_gene: TRBJ1-4
d_gene: -
CDR3aa: CASSLGRRRTNEKLFF
CDR3nt: TGTGCCAGCAGCTTAGGTCGGCGGAGAACTAATGAAAAACTGTTTTTT

abundance: -
v_gene: TRBV6-5
j_gene: TRBJ1-6
d_gene: -
CDR3aa: CASTGSTNSPLHF
CDR3nt: TGTGCCAGCACAGGGTCAACCAATTCACCCCTCCACTTT

abundance: -
v_gene: TRBV30
j_gene: TRBJ1-2
d_gene: -
CDR3aa: CAWPGQYQGAGYTF
CDR3nt: TGTGCCTGGCCCGGACAGTATCAGGGCGCTGGCTACACCTTC

abundance: -
v_gene: TRBV4-2
j_gene: TRBJ2-3
d_gene: TRBD2
CDR3aa: CASSQSRGLVTDTQYF
CDR3nt: TGTGCCAGCAGCCAATCCCGGGGACTAGTCACAGATACGCAGTATTTT

abundance: -
v_gene: TRBV5-1
j_gene: TRBJ1-5
d_gene: -
CDR3aa: CASSFYASGDSNQPQHF
CDR3nt: TGCGCCAGCAGCTTCTACGCCTCAGGGGATAGCAATCAGCCCCAGCATTTT

abundance: -
v_gene: TRBV28
j_gene: TRBJ1-4
d_gene: -
CDR3aa: CASFTSNEKLFF
CDR3nt: TGTGCCAGCTTCACCAGTAATGAAAAACTGTTTTTT

abundance: -
v_gene: TRBV6-6
j_gene: TRBJ2-2
d_gene: -
CDR3aa: CAVTSRNTGELFF
CDR3nt: TGTGCCGTCACGAGCCGGAACACCGGGGAGCTGTTTTTT

abundance: -
v_gene: TRBV19
j_gene: TRBJ1-6
d_gene: TRBD1
CDR3aa: CASRRPSGQGNSPLHF
CDR3nt: TGTGCCAGTAGGCGACCTTCCGGACAGGGGAATTCACCCCTCCACTTT

abundance: -
v_gene: TRBV30
j_gene: TRBJ1-5
d_gene: TRBD1
CDR3aa: CAWSGRMTGVSNQPQHF
CDR3nt: TGTGCCTGGAGTGGAAGAATGACAGGGGTTAGCAATCAGCCCCAGCATTTT

abundance: -
v_gene: TRBV6-5
j_gene: TRBJ2-7
d_gene: -
CDR3aa: CASSYSISTSYEQYF
CDR3nt: TGTGCCAGCAGTTATTCGATCTCTACCTCCTACGAGCAGTACTTC

abundance: -
v_gene: TRBV5-6
j_gene: TRBJ1-6
d_gene: -
CDR3aa: CASSFEVSSSPLHF
CDR3nt: TGTGCCAGCAGCTTTGAGGTCAGCAGTTCACCCCTCCACTTT

abundance: -
v_gene: TRBV18
j_gene: TRBJ2-5
d_gene: TRBD1
CDR3aa: CASSPNPRGYETQYF
CDR3nt: TGTGCCAGCTCACCAAATCCCAGGGGGTACGAGACCCAGTACTTC

abundance: few
v_gene: TRBV10-1
j_gene: TRBJ1-4
d_gene: -
CDR3aa: CASRGQGNEKLFF
CDR3nt: TGCGCCAGCAGGGGTCAGGGTAATGAAAAACTGTTTTTT

abundance: -
v_gene: TRBV5-1
j_gene: TRBJ1-2
d_gene: -
CDR3aa: CASSPGGAGDYGYTF
CDR3nt: TGCGCCAGCAGCCCGGGGGGGGCGGGAGACTATGGCTACACCTTC

abundance: -
v_gene: TRBV5-5
j_gene: TRBJ1-2
d_gene: -
CDR3aa: CASSYDRINYGYTF
CDR3nt: TGTGCCAGCAGCTACGACAGGATTAACTATGGCTACACCTTC

abundance: -
v_gene: TRBV19
j_gene: TRBJ2-1
d_gene: TRBD2
CDR3aa: CASRASGYNEQFF
CDR3nt: TGTGCCAGTAGGGCTAGCGGGTACAATGAGCAGTTCTTC

abundance: once
v_gene: TRBV27
j_gene: TRBJ1-4
d_gene: TRBD1
CDR3aa: CASKVRGTNEKLFF
CDR3nt: TGTGCCAGCAAGGTCAGGGGGACTAATGAAAAACTGTTTTTT

abundance: -
v_gene: TRBV15
j_gene: TRBJ2-7
d_gene: -
CDR3aa: CATSRDSRRSPPVEQYF
CDR3nt: TGTGCCACCAGCAGAGATAGCAGAAGGAGCCCCCCTGTCGAGCAGTACTTC

abundance: -
v_gene: TRBV5-1
j_gene: TRBJ1-1
d_gene: TRBD1
CDR3aa: CASSSRQGRNTEAFF
CDR3nt: TGCGCCAGCAGCTCCCGACAGGGTAGAAACACTGAAGCTTTCTTT

abundance: -
v_gene: TRBV30
j_gene: TRBJ2-1
d_gene: TRBD2
CDR3aa: CAWRRPGLAGGRAYEQFF
CDR3nt: TGTGCCTGGAGACGCCCGGGACTAGCGGGAGGGCGAGCGTATGAGCAGTTCTTC

abundance: -
v_gene: TRBV2
j_gene: TRBJ2-1
d_gene: -
CDR3aa: CASSGRSEQFF
CDR3nt: TGTGCCAGCAGTGGTCGGAGTGAGCAGTTCTTC

abundance: -
v_gene: TRBV7-9
j_gene: TRBJ1-4
d_gene: -
CDR3aa: CASSLGITRDNDEKLFF
CDR3nt: TGTGCCAGCAGCTTGGGAATTACTCGGGACAATGATGAAAAACTGTTTTTT

abundance: -
v_gene: TRBV7-9
j_gene: TRBJ2-7
d_gene: -
CDR3aa: CASSSTGSSYEQYF
CDR3nt: TGTGCCAGCAGCTCCACCGGGTCCTCCTACGAGCAGTACTTC

abundance: -
v_gene: TRBV28
j_gene: TRBJ1-2
d_gene: -
CDR3aa: CASSSNNSPYGYTF
CDR3nt: TGTGCCAGCAGTTCAAACAATTCACCCTATGGCTACACCTTC

abundance: -
v_gene: TRBV7-2
j_gene: TRBJ2-1
d_gene: TRBD2
CDR3aa: CASSAPWTSGSGNEQFF
CDR3nt: TGTGCCAGCAGCGCACCATGGACTAGCGGGAGTGGCAATGAGCAGTTCTTC

abundance: -
v_gene: TRBV7-6
j_gene: TRBJ2-7
d_gene: TRBD2
CDR3aa: CASSGRLAGAYEQYF
CDR3nt: TGTGCCAGCAGCGGACGACTAGCGGGGGCCTACGAGCAGTACTTC

abundance: once
v_gene: TRBV25-1
j_gene: TRBJ2-2
d_gene: TRBD1
CDR3aa: CASSLTGGSGELFF
CDR3nt: TGTGCCAGCAGTCTGACAGGGGGCAGCGGGGAGCTGTTTTTT

abundance: -
v_gene: TRBV5-8
j_gene: TRBJ1-6
d_gene: TRBD1
CDR3aa: CATRRTGDSPLHF
CDR3nt: TGTGCCACCCGTCGGACAGGAGATTCACCCCTCCACTTT

abundance: -
v_gene: TRBV6-5
j_gene: TRBJ1-1
d_gene: -
CDR3aa: CASIARGETEAFF
CDR3nt: TGTGCCAGCATTGCAAGGGGTGAGACTGAAGCTTTCTTT

abundance: -
v_gene: TRBV4-1
j_gene: TRBJ1-5
d_gene: -
CDR3aa: CASSVNAVLNQPQHF
CDR3nt: TGCGCCAGCAGCGTGAACGCAGTCTTAAATCAGCCCCAGCATTTT

abundance: -
v_gene: TRBV15
j_gene: TRBJ2-1
d_gene: -
CDR3aa: CATTAGNEQFF
CDR3nt: TGTGCCACCACCGCCGGGAATGAGCAGTTCTTC

abundance: -
v_gene: TRBV5-1
j_gene: TRBJ2-3
d_gene: TRBD2
CDR3aa: CASSLVSGGVADTQYF
CDR3nt: TGCGCCAGCAGCTTGGTCAGCGGGGGGGTGGCAGATACGCAGTATTTT

abundance: -
v_gene: TRBV7-9
j_gene: TRBJ2-1
d_gene: TRBD2
CDR3aa: CASSLASGVYNEQFF
CDR3nt: TGTGCCAGCAGCTTAGCTAGCGGGGTTTACAATGAGCAGTTCTTC

abundance: -
v_gene: TRBV28
j_gene: TRBJ2-3
d_gene: TRBD1
CDR3aa: CASRKGTGSATDTQYF
CDR3nt: TGTGCCAGCAGAAAAGGGACAGGTTCGGCCACAGATACGCAGTATTTT

abundance: once
v_gene: TRBV20-1
j_gene: TRBJ1-2
d_gene: -
CDR3aa: CSASPRSQRGSGYTF
CDR3nt: TGCAGTGCTAGTCCCCGGAGCCAACGGGGGAGTGGCTACACCTTC